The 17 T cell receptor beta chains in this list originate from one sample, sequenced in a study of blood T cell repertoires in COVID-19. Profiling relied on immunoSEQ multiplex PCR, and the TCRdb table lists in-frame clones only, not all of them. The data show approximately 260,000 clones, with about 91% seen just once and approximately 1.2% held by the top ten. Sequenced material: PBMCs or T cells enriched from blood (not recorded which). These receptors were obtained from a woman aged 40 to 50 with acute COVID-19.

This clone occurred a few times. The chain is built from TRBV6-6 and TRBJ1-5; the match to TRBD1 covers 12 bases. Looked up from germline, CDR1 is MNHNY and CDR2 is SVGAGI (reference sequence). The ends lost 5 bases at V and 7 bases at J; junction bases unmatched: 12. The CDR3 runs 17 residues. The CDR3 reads CASSRSTGQGAGQPQHF. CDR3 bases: TGTGCCAGCAGTCGGTCGACGGGACAGGGGGCCGGGCAGCCCCAGCATTTT.

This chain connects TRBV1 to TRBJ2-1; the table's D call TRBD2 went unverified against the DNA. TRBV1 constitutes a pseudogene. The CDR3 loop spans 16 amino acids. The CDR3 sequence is CTSSQDPGLPYNEQFF. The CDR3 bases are TGCACCAGCAGCCAAGATCCGGGACTACCATACAATGAGCAGTTCTTC.

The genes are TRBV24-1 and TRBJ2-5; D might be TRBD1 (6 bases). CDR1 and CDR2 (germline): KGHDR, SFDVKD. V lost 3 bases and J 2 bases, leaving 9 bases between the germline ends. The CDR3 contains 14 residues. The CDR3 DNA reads TGTGCCACCAGTGATGCGGACAGTCAAGAGACCCAGTACTTC. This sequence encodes CATSDADSQETQYF.

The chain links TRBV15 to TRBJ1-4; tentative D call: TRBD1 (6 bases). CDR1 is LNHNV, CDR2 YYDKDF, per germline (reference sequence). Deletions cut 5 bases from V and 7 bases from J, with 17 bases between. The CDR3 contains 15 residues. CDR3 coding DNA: TGTGCCACCAGCGGGGGCTGGACGCTGGGTGAAAAACTGTTTTTT. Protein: CATSGGWTLGEKLFF.

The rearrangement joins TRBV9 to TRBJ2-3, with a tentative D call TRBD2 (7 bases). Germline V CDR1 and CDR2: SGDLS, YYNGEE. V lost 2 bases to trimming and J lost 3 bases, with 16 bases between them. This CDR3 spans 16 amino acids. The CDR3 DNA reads TGTGCCAGCAGCGTCGAAGGGGGAGGGGGTACAGATACGCAGTATTTT. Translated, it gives CASSVEGGGGTDTQYF.

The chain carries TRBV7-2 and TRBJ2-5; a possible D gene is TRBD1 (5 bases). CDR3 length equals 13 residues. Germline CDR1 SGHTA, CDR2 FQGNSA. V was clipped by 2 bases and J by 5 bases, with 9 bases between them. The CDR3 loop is CASSLTGAETQYF. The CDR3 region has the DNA TGTGCCAGCAGCTTAACTGGGGCGGAGACCCAGTACTTC.

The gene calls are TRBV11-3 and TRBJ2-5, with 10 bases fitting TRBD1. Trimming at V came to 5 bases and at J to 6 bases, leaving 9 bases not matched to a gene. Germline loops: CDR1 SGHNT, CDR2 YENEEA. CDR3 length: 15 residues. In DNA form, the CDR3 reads TGTGCCAGCAGCGTTGCCGGGACAGGGGTCAAGACCCAGTACTTC. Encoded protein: CASSVAGTGVKTQYF.

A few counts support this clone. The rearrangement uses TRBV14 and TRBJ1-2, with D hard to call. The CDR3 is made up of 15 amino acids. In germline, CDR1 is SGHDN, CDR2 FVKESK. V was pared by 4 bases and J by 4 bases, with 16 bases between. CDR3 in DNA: TGTGCCAGCAGCCCAAGGACGGGAGGCGGCTATGGCTACACCTTC. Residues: CASSPRTGGGYGYTF.

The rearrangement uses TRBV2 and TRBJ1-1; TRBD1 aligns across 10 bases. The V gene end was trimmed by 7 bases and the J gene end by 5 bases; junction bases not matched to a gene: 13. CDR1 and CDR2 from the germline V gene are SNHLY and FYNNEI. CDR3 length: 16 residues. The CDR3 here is CASTSDRGPRRTEAFF. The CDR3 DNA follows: TGTGCCAGCACCTCCGACAGGGGGCCTCGCCGAACTGAAGCTTTCTTT.

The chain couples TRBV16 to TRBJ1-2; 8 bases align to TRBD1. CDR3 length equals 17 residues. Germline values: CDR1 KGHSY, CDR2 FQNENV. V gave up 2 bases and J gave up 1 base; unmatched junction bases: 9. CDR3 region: CASSQPITGGGNYGYTF. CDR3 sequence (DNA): TGTGCCAGCAGCCAACCGATTACAGGGGGAGGTAACTATGGCTACACCTTC.

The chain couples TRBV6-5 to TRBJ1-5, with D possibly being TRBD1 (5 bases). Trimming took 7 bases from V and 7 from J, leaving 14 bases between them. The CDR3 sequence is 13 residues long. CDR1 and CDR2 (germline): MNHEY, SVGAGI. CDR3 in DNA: TGTGCCAGCACCCCCACCGGGGGACAGCCCCAGCATTTT. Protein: CASTPTGGQPQHF.

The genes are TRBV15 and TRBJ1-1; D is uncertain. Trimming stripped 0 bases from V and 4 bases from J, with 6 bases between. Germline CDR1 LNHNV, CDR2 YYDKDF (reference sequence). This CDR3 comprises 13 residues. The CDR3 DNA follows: TGTGCCACCAGCAGAGATATAGCCACTGAAGCTTTCTTT. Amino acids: CATSRDIATEAFF.

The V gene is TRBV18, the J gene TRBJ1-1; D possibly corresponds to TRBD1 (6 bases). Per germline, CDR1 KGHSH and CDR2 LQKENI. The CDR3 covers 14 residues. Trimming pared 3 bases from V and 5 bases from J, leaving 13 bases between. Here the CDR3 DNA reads TGTGCCAGCTCACCGTCAACAGGGTTGACTGAAGCTTTCTTT. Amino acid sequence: CASSPSTGLTEAFF.

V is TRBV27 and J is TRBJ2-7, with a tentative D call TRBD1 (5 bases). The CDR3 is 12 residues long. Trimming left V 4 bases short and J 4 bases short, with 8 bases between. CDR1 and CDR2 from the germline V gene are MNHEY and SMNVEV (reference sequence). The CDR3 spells CASSSTGYEQYF. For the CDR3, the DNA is TGTGCCAGCAGTTCCACAGGTTACGAGCAGTACTTC.

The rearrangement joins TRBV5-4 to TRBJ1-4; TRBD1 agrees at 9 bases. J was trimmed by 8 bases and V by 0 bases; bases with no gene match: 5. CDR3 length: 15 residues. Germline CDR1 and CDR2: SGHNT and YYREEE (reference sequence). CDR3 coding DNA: TGTGCCAGCAGCTTGGCAGGACAGGGGAAAGAAAAACTGTTTTTT. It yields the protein CASSLAGQGKEKLFF. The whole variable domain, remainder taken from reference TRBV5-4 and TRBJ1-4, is ETGVTQSPTHLIKTRGQQVTLRCSSQSGHNTVSWYQQALGQGPQFIFQYYREEENGRGNFPPRFSGLQFPNYSSELNVNALELDDSALYLCASSLAGQGKEKLFFGSGTQLSVL.

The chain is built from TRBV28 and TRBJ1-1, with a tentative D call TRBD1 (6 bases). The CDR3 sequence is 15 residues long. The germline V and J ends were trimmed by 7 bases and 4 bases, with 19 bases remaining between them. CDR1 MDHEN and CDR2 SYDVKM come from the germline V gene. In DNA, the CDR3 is TGTGCCAGCACCTGGGGCGGGGGCGCGATCACTGAAGCTTTCTTT. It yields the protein CASTWGGGAITEAFF.

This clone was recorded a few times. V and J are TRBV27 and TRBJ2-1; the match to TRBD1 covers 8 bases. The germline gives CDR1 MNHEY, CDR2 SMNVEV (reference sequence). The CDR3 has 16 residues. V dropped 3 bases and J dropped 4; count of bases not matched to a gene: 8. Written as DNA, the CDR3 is TGTGCCAGCAGTTTCTCCCCGACAGGGGCGTACAATGAGCAGTTCTTC. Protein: CASSFSPTGAYNEQFF.